These 14 T cell receptor beta chains came from one sample sequenced in a study of OX40 agonist ivuxolimab in advanced cancers. Here immunoSEQ multiplex PCR was the method, and the copy in TCRdb shows in-frame clones only, minus some. The repertoire holds 77,000 or so clones, with under 95% as singletons. This material consisted of CD4+ or CD8+ T cells sorted from blood, taken in a trial of the OX40 agonist ivuxolimab. The receptors come from an adult with an advanced solid tumor such as melanoma, head and neck, liver or kidney cancer.

The V gene is TRBV7-2, the J gene TRBJ2-5, with 10 bases fitting TRBD2. Germline V lookup: CDR1 SGHTA, CDR2 FQGNSA. This CDR3 is built from 14 residues. J lost 4 bases, V lost 1 base, and 0 bases had no gene match. The CDR3 loop is CASSLGLAGETQYF. The CDR3 nucleotides are TGTGCCAGCAGCTTAGGACTAGCGGGAGAGACCCAGTACTTC.

CDR3 amino acids: CASCPRDRLPTEAFF. The CDR3 bases are TGTGCCAGTTGCCCAAGGGACAGGTTGCCCACTGAAGCTTTCTTT. The chain has TRBV19 and TRBJ1-1, with TRBD1 matching 8 bases. The V segment lost 8 bases and the J segment 4 bases; nucleotides outside the gene matches: 12. Germline assignment: CDR1 LNHDA and CDR2 SQIVND (reference sequence). The CDR3 is 15 amino acids.

This rearrangement joins TRBV19 to TRBJ2-2, with D tentatively TRBD1 (6 bases). Trimming took off 6 bases at V and 0 bases at J, with 11 bases between the two ends. Germline V lookup: CDR1 LNHDA, CDR2 SQIVND (reference sequence). The CDR3 sequence is 15 residues long. The CDR3 is CASRSGVANTGELFF. The CDR3, as DNA: TGTGCCAGTAGGTCAGGGGTCGCGAACACCGGGGAGCTGTTTTTT.

CDR3 amino acids: CASSLAREYGEQFF. For the CDR3, the DNA is TGTGCCAGCAGCTTAGCGCGGGAGTATGGTGAGCAGTTCTTC. The V gene is TRBV11-3, the J gene TRBJ2-1; 7 bases are shared with TRBD2. Germline lookup yields CDR1 SGHNT and CDR2 YENEEA. The CDR3 runs 14 residues. Trimming took 1 base from V and 9 from J; bases not matched to a gene: 6.

The chain combines TRBV11-2 with TRBJ2-3; D gene ambiguous. Germline assignment: CDR1 SGHAT and CDR2 FQNNGV. The CDR3 is 13 residues long. Trimming pared 5 bases from V and 5 bases from J, leaving 11 bases between. The CDR3 sequence: CASSQELEDTQYF. CDR3 bases: TGTGCCAGCAGCCAGGAGCTGGAAGATACGCAGTATTTT.

This clone was seen a single time. The CDR3 here is CASSRDSLDTQYF. DNA for the CDR3: TGTGCCAGCAGCCGGGACTCCTTAGATACGCAGTATTTT. This chain uses TRBV5-4 with TRBJ2-3; TRBD2 is a possible D gene (6 bases). V was shortened by 4 bases and J by 5 bases, with 11 bases between the two germline ends. The CDR3 sequence is 13 residues long. The germline V gene encodes CDR1 SGHNT and CDR2 YYREEE (reference sequence).

This sequence joins TRBV7-2 and TRBJ2-7, with TRBD2 matching 9 bases. The germline CDR1 and CDR2 sequences are SGHTA and FQGNSA. The CDR3 length is 15 residues. Losses at the gene ends were 5 bases for V and 0 bases for J; bases not matched to a gene: 5. CDR3 nucleotides: TGTGCCAGCAGCCCTATAGCGGGAGCCTCCTACGAGCAGTACTTC. Its protein product is CASSPIAGASYEQYF. The full variable domain, rest sourced from reference TRBV7-2 and TRBJ2-7, is GAGVSQSPSNKVTEKGKDVELRCDPISGHTALYWYRQSLGQGLEFLIYFQGNSAPDKSGLPSDRFSAERTGGSVSTLTIQRTQQEDSAVYLCASSPIAGASYEQYFGPGTRLTVT.

This sequence joins TRBV10-1 and TRBJ1-3; D is unclear. V lost 6 bases to trimming and J lost 4 bases, with 10 bases between them. Looked up from germline, CDR1 is WNHNN and CDR2 is SYGVQD (reference sequence). There are 13 residues in the CDR3. CDR3 region: CASRLRAGNTIYF. For the CDR3, the DNA is TGCGCCAGCAGACTAAGGGCCGGAAACACCATATATTTT.

The chain links TRBV6-1 to TRBJ1-5; D gene ambiguous. The length of the CDR3 is 14 residues. Trimming removed 6 bases at V and 3 bases at J, with 12 bases between. The germline CDR1 and CDR2 sequences are MNHNS and SASEGT. The CDR3 DNA is TGTGCCAGCAGGATGGACCCGTTCAATCAGCCCCAGCATTTT. This translates into CASRMDPFNQPQHF.

The chain carries TRBV5-1 and TRBJ2-2; D unclear. Trimming cost V 7 bases and J 5 bases, with 12 bases left between them. Germline assignment: CDR1 SGHRS and CDR2 YFSETQ. This CDR3 is 13 amino acids long. In DNA, the CDR3 is TGCGCCAGCCGTTTCTTTGGGACCGGGGAGCTGTTTTTT. It codes for CASRFFGTGELFF. Using reference TRBV5-1 and TRBJ2-2 for the parts outside the CDR3, the full variable domain is KAGVTQTPRYLIKTRGQQVTLSCSPISGHRSVSWYQQTPGQGLQFLFEYFSETQRNKGNFPGRFSGRQFSNSRSEMNVSTLELGDSALYLCASRFFGTGELFFGEGSRLTVL.

CDR3 residues: CAWRDRAASPLHF. The DNA for the CDR3 is TGTGCCTGGAGAGACAGGGCTGCCTCACCCCTCCACTTT. The gene calls are TRBV30 and TRBJ1-6; 7 nucleotides line up with TRBD1. Germline CDR1 GTSNPN, CDR2 SVGIG (reference sequence). CDR3 length equals 13 residues. With V trimmed by 3 bases and J by 10 bases, 6 bases remained unmatched.

The chain uses TRBV10-3 and TRBJ2-1; 8 bases are a match to TRBD2. Germline V CDR1 and CDR2: ENHRY, SYGVKD. CDR3 length: 14 residues. V was pared by 6 bases and J by 4 bases, with 5 bases of the junction left unmatched. In DNA, the CDR3 is TGTGCCATCAGCCAGTTAGCGGGATACAATGAGCAGTTCTTC. This codes for CAISQLAGYNEQFF.

The chain has TRBV30 and TRBJ2-3; the D is unclear. Germline V lookup: CDR1 GTSNPN, CDR2 SVGIG (reference sequence). The CDR3 contains 15 residues. V was trimmed by 5 bases and J by 0 bases, leaving 15 bases between them. The CDR3 sequence: CAWGKDRLSTDTQYF. Written as DNA, the CDR3 is TGTGCCTGGGGTAAGGACCGTCTCAGCACAGATACGCAGTATTTT.

The rearrangement links TRBV28 to TRBJ1-1; D is uncertain. The V gene lost 9 bases and the J gene lost 1 base, with 15 bases spanning the gap. CDR1 and CDR2 (germline): MDHEN, SYDVKM. The CDR3 is made up of 14 amino acids. This CDR3 reads CASYVGTQNTEAFF. The CDR3 nucleotides read TGTGCCAGTTACGTAGGCACACAGAACACTGAAGCTTTCTTT.